Shown below are 21 T cell receptor beta chains from a single sample sequenced in a study of T cell responses to AZD1222 COVID-19 vaccine. The repertoire was sequenced with immunoSEQ multiplex PCR; TCRdb's copy has only in-frame clones and lacks some. The repertoire holds 150,000 to 200,000 clones, with about 91% as singletons. The starting material was peripheral blood, obtained on day 0 of AZD1222 vaccination. Receptor source: an adult in good health.

The chain carries TRBV28 and TRBJ2-7; TRBD2 aligns across 15 bases. V was clipped by 6 bases and J by 4 bases; unmatched bases: 13. The CDR3 sequence is 18 residues long. Germline CDR1 MDHEN, CDR2 SYDVKM. The CDR3 loop is CASSITPPGLAGGYEQYF. DNA for the CDR3: TGTGCCAGCAGCATAACTCCTCCGGGACTAGCGGGAGGTTACGAGCAGTACTTC.

The rearrangement uses TRBV9 and TRBJ2-5, with TRBD2 matching over 7 bases. Per germline, CDR1 SGDLS and CDR2 YYNGEE. The V gene end was trimmed by 0 bases and the J gene end by 3 bases; junction bases not matched to a gene: 5. The CDR3 is 15 amino acids. Here the CDR3 DNA reads TGTGCCAGCAGCGTAGCCGCGGGAGTGGAAGAGACCCAGTACTTC. It specifies CASSVAAGVEETQYF.

The chain is built from TRBV25-1 and TRBJ2-5; D not certain. V was trimmed by 3 bases and J by 2 bases, leaving 16 bases between them. Germline CDR1 is MGHDK and CDR2 is SYGVNS. The CDR3 length is 16 residues. CDR3 sequence reads: CASSEARAGRQETQYF. The CDR3 coding sequence is TGTGCCAGCAGTGAGGCCCGGGCAGGTCGACAAGAGACCCAGTACTTC.

This chain joins TRBV9 and TRBJ1-5, with 7 positions matching TRBD1. This CDR3 has 16 amino acids. With 3 bases clipped from V and 3 bases from J, the junction kept 9 bases outside the gene matches. CDR1 is SGDLS and CDR2 is YYNGEE in the germline V gene. CDR3 protein: CASSASGQPNNQPQHF. As DNA, the CDR3 is TGTGCCAGCAGCGCGTCGGGACAGCCGAACAATCAGCCCCAGCATTTT.

The chain recombines TRBV9 with TRBJ1-2, with a tentative D call TRBD1 (6 bases). CDR3 size: 14 residues. Germline V gives CDR1 SGDLS, CDR2 YYNGEE. V was trimmed by 4 bases and J by 3 bases, leaving 13 bases between them. This CDR3 reads CASSPMGGYYGYTF. CDR3 bases: TGTGCCAGCAGCCCGATGGGGGGCTACTATGGCTACACCTTC.

The rearrangement links TRBV9 to TRBJ1-3; D remains ambiguous. This CDR3 contains 15 residues. Germline V gene lookup returns CDR1 SGDLS and CDR2 YYNGEE. V lost 2 bases and J lost 3, with 12 bases in between. CDR3 amino acids: CASSVRGRDGNTIYF. CDR3 DNA sequence: TGTGCCAGCAGCGTCAGAGGAAGGGATGGAAACACCATATATTTT.

The chain is built from TRBV9 and TRBJ2-1; D might be TRBD2 (6 bases). The V end was cut by 1 base, the J end by 6 bases, with 11 bases between. Germline CDR1 reads SGDLS; CDR2 reads YYNGEE. CDR3 size: 14 residues. In nucleotides, the CDR3 is TGTGCCAGCAGCGTAAATAGCGGCCCCAATGAGCAGTTCTTC. Translating it yields CASSVNSGPNEQFF.

This clone was seen only a few times. The V and J genes are TRBV4-1 and TRBJ1-1; no firm D call. From germline, CDR1 is MGHRA and CDR2 YSYEKL. This CDR3 spans 15 amino acids. V lost 4 bases and J 1 base, leaving 13 bases between the germline ends. The CDR3 region has the DNA TGCGCCAGCAGCCTAAGCGAGGTCCGGAACACTGAAGCTTTCTTT. Its protein product is CASSLSEVRNTEAFF.

The chain uses TRBV7-2 and TRBJ2-1; D gene ambiguous. CDR1 is SGHTA, CDR2 FQGNSA, per germline. The V and J ends lost 1 base and 7 bases respectively, with 11 bases between them. The CDR3 is 14 amino acids. CDR3 coding DNA: TGTGCCAGCAGCTTAGTTTTACGGAAGAATGAGCAGTTCTTC. It is translated as CASSLVLRKNEQFF.

This rearrangement joins TRBV16 to TRBJ1-1, with TRBD1 as a possible D gene (6 bases). The length of the CDR3 is 15 residues. CDR1 KGHSY and CDR2 FQNENV come from the germline V gene. Trimming removed 4 bases at V and 2 bases at J, with 14 bases between. The CDR3 coding sequence is TGTGCCAGCAGCCCAAAACAGGGTCGCAACACTGAAGCTTTCTTT. This encodes CASSPKQGRNTEAFF.

The chain links TRBV2 to TRBJ1-1; D is unresolved. Germline values: CDR1 SNHLY, CDR2 FYNNEI. The CDR3 is 13 residues long. The V and J ends lost 6 bases and 5 bases respectively, with 13 bases between them. CDR3 amino acids: CASRRAWETEAFF. CDR3 coding DNA: TGTGCCAGCAGAAGGGCCTGGGAGACTGAAGCTTTCTTT.

CDR3 coding DNA: TGTGCCAGTAGTATAGGGACACTGAACACTGAAGCTTTCTTT. Translation gives CASSIGTLNTEAFF. The V gene is TRBV19, the J gene TRBJ1-1, with D possibly TRBD1 on 5 matching bases. The length of the CDR3 is 14 residues. The V gene lost 1 base and the J gene lost 0 bases, with 6 bases spanning the gap. From germline, CDR1 is LNHDA and CDR2 SQIVND (reference sequence).

The chain is built from TRBV3-1 (or the pseudogene TRBV3-2) and TRBJ1-6; D uncertain. CDR3 length: 15 amino acids. V lost 4 bases and J 6 bases, leaving 13 bases between the germline ends. From germline, CDR1 is LGHDT and CDR2 YNNKEL (reference sequence). The chain's CDR3 is CASSLIRAPNSPLHF. CDR3 in DNA: TGTGCCAGCAGCCTGATCCGGGCCCCTAATTCACCCCTCCACTTT.

The CDR3 DNA follows: TGTGCCAGCAGCTTAGGGGCAGGGGAGGCCTATGGCTACACCTTC. Translation gives CASSLGAGEAYGYTF. The J gene is TRBJ1-2, the V gene TRBV7-9; a possible D gene is TRBD1 (6 bases). Looked up from germline, CDR1 is SEHNR and CDR2 is FQNEAQ (reference sequence). The CDR3 is 15 residues long. V lost 1 base and J lost 4, with 13 bases in between.

The J gene is TRBJ1-5, the V gene TRBV10-2; 8 bases agree with TRBD1. Germline lookup yields CDR1 WSHSY and CDR2 SAAADI. With 6 bases clipped from V and 2 bases from J, the junction kept 6 bases outside the gene matches. The CDR3 contains 15 residues. This CDR3 is CASSPDRVGNQPQHF. The CDR3 coding sequence is TGCGCCAGCAGCCCGGACAGGGTAGGCAATCAGCCCCAGCATTTT.

This rearrangement joins TRBV2 to TRBJ1-2; 7 nucleotides align to TRBD1. CDR3 size: 14 residues. The V segment lost 6 bases and the J segment 7 bases; nucleotides outside the gene matches: 11. CDR1 SNHLY and CDR2 FYNNEI come from the germline V gene. Here the CDR3 reads CASRETGSLFGYTF. DNA of the CDR3: TGTGCCAGCAGGGAGACAGGGTCCCTATTTGGCTACACCTTC.

This clone appeared a single time. The rearrangement uses TRBV5-8 and TRBJ2-5; D is possibly TRBD1 (6 bases). With 0 bases removed from V and 7 bases from J, the gap between germline ends came to 19 bases. The CDR3 runs 16 residues. Per the germline V gene, CDR1 is SGHTS and CDR2 is YDEGEE. Here the CDR3 reads CASSLEGPTGQATQYF. The CDR3 region has the DNA TGTGCCAGCAGCTTGGAGGGCCCCACAGGGCAGGCGACCCAGTACTTC.

In this sample, this clone turned up a few times. CDR3 sequence: CASSLDGQGLTEAFF. DNA for the CDR3: TGCGCCAGCAGCTTGGATGGACAGGGCTTGACTGAAGCTTTCTTT. V is TRBV5-1 and J is TRBJ1-1; 8 bases align to TRBD1. CDR3 length: 15 amino acids. Germline CDR1 reads SGHRS; CDR2 reads YFSETQ. Losses at the gene ends were 0 bases for V and 5 bases for J; bases not matched to a gene: 6.

This sequence joins TRBV7-9 and TRBJ2-7, with D perhaps matching TRBD2 (6 bases). The CDR3 has 13 residues. Germline CDR1 SEHNR, CDR2 FQNEAQ (reference sequence). Trimming stripped 5 bases from V and 6 bases from J, with 14 bases between. CDR3 residues: CASSPLLGGEQYF. DNA of the CDR3: TGTGCCAGCAGCCCCCTTCTGGGGGGCGAGCAGTACTTC.

The chain employs TRBV5-1 and TRBJ2-2, with no clear D. Deletions cut 1 base from V and 1 base from J, with 8 bases between. CDR1 is SGHRS, CDR2 YFSETQ, per germline. The CDR3 extends over 15 amino acids. CDR3 protein: CASSLPPGNTGELFF. The CDR3 nucleotides read TGCGCCAGCAGCTTGCCGCCAGGGAACACCGGGGAGCTGTTTTTT.

The genes are TRBV7-3 and TRBJ2-7; possible D gene TRBD1, 6 bases. The V gene lost 5 bases and the J gene lost 0 bases, with 11 bases spanning the gap. The CDR3 runs 14 residues. Germline V gene lookup returns CDR1 SGHTA and CDR2 FQGTGA. In DNA, the CDR3 is TGTGCCAGCAGCAAACAGGGTGACTCCTACGAGCAGTACTTC. Protein sequence: CASSKQGDSYEQYF.